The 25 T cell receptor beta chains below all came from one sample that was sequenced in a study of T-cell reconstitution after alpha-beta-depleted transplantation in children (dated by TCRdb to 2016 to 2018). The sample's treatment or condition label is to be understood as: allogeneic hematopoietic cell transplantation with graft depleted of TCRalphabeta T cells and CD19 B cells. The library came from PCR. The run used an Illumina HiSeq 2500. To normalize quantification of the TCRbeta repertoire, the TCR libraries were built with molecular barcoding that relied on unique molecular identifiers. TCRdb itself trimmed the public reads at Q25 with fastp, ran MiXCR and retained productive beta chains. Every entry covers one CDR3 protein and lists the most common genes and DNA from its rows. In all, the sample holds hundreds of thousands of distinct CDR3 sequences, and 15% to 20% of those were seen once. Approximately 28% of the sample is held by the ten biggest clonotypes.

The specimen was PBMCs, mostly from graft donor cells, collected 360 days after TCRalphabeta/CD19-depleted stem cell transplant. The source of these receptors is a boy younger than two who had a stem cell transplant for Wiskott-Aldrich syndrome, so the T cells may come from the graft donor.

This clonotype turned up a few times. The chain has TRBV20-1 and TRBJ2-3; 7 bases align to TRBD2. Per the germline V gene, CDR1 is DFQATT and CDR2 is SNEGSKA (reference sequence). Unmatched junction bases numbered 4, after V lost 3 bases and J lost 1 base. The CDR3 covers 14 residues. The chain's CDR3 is CSARWGGGTDTQYF. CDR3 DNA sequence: TGCAGTGCTAGGTGGGGAGGGGGCACAGATACGCAGTATTTT.

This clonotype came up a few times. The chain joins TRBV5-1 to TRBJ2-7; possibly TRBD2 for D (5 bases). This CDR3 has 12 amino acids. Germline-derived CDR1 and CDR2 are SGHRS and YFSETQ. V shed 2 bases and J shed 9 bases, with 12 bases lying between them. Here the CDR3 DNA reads TGCGCCAGCAGCTTAGGCGGGCAAGTGCAGTACTTC. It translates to CASSLGGQVQYF.

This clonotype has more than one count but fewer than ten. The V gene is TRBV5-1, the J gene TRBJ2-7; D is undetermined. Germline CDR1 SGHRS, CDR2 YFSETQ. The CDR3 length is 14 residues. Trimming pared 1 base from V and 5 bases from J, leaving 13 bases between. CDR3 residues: CASSLSNTVHEQYF. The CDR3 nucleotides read TGCGCCAGCAGCTTGTCGAACACGGTCCACGAGCAGTACTTC.

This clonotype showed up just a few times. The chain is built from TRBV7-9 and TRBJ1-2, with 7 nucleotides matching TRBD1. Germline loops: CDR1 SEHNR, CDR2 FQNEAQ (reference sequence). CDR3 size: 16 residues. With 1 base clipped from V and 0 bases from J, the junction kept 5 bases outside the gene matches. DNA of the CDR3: TGTGCCAGCAGCTTAGTCGACAGGGAACCTAACTATGGCTACACCTTC. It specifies CASSLVDREPNYGYTF. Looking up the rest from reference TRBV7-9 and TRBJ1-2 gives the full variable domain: DTGVSQNPRHKITKRGQNVTFRCDPISEHNRLYWYRQTLGQGPEFLTYFQNEAQLEKSRLLSDRFSAERPKGSFSTLEIQRTEQGDSAMYLCASSLVDREPNYGYTFGSGTRLTVV.

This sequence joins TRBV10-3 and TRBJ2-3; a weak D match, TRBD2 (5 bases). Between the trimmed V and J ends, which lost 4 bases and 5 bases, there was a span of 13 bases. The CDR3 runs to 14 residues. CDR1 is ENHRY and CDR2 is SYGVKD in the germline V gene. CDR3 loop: CAISGGSQEDTQYF. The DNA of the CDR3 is TGTGCCATCAGTGGAGGGAGTCAAGAAGATACGCAGTATTTT.

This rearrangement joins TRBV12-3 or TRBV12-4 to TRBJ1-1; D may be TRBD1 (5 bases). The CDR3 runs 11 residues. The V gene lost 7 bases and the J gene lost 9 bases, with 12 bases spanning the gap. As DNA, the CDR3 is TGTGCCAGCAACCGCGGGACCCAAGCTTTCTTT. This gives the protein CASNRGTQAFF.

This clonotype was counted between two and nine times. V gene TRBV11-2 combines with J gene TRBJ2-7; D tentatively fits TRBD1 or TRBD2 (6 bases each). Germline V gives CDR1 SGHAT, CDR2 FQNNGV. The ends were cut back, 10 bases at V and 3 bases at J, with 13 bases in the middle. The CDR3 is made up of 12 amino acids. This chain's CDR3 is CATRGGSYEQYF. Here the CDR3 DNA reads TGTGCCACCCGAGGGGGGAGCTACGAGCAGTACTTC.

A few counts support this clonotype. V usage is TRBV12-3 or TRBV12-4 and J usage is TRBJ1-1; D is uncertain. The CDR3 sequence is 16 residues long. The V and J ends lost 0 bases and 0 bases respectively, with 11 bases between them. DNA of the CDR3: TGTGCCAGCAGTTTAGCGAGACGGGTAATGAACACTGAAGCTTTCTTT. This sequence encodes CASSLARRVMNTEAFF.

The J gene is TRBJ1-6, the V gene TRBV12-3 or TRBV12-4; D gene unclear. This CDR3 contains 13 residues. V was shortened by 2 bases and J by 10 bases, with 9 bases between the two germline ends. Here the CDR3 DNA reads TGTGCCAGCAGTTTATCAGCTTTATCACCCCTCCACTTT. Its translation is CASSLSALSPLHF.

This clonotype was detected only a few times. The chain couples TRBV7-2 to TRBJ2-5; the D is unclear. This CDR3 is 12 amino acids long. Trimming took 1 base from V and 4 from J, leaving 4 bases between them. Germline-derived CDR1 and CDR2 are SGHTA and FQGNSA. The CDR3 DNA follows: TGTGCCAGCAGCTTAGAGCCAGAGACCCAGTACTTC. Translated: CASSLEPETQYF.

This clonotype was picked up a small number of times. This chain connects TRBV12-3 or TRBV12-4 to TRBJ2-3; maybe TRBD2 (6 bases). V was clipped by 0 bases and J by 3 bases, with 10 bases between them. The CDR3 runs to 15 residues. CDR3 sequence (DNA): TGTGCCAGCAGTTTAGCGGCGGGGAGTACAGATACGCAGTATTTT. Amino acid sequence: CASSLAAGSTDTQYF.

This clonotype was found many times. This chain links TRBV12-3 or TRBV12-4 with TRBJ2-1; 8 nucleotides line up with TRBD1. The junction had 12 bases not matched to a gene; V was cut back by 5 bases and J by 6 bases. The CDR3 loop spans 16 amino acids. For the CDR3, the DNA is TGTGCCAGCAGTCCTCGGACAGGGAAACTATCCAATGAGCAGTTCTTC. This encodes CASSPRTGKLSNEQFF.

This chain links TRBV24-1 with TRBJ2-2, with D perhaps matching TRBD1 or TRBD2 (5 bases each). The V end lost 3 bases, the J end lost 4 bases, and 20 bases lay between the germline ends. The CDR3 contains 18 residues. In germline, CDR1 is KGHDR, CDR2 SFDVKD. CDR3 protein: CATSDPTLDNRGTGELFF. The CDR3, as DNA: TGTGCCACCAGTGATCCTACCTTGGACAATCGGGGCACCGGGGAGCTGTTTTTT.

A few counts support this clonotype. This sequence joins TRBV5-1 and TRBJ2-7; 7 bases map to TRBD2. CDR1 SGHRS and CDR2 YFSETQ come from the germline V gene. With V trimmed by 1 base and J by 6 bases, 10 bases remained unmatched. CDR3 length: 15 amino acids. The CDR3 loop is CASSLTSGGSGEQYF. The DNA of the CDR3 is TGCGCCAGCAGCTTGACGTCGGGAGGCTCGGGCGAGCAGTACTTC.

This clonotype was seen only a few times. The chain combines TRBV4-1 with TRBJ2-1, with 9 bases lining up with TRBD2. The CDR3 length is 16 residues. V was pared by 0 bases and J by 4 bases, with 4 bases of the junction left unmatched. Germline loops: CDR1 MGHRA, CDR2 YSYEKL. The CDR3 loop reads CASSQEPSGAYNEQFF. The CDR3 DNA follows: TGCGCCAGCAGCCAAGAACCTAGCGGGGCGTACAATGAGCAGTTCTTC.

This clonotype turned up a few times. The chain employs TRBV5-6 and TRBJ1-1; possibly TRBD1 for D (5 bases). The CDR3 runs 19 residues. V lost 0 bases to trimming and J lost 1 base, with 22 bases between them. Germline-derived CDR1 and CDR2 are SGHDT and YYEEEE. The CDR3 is CASSLAQGGRPQGNTEAFF. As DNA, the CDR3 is TGTGCCAGCAGCTTGGCCCAGGGAGGCAGACCCCAGGGGAACACTGAAGCTTTCTTT. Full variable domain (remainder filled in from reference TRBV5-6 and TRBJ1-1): DAGVTQSPTHLIKTRGQQVTLRCSPKSGHDTVSWYQQALGQGPQFIFQYYEEEERQRGNFPDRFSGHQFPNYSSELNVNALLLGDSALYLCASSLAQGGRPQGNTEAFFGQGTRLTVV.

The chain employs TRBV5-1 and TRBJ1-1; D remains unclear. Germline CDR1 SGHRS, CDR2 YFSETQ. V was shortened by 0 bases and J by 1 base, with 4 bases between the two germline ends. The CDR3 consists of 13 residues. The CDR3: CASSLDTNTEAFF. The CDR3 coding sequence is TGCGCCAGCAGCTTGGACACGAACACTGAAGCTTTCTTT. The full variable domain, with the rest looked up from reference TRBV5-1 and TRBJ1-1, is KAGVTQTPRYLIKTRGQQVTLSCSPISGHRSVSWYQQTPGQGLQFLFEYFSETQRNKGNFPGRFSGRQFSNSRSEMNVSTLELGDSALYLCASSLDTNTEAFFGQGTRLTVV.

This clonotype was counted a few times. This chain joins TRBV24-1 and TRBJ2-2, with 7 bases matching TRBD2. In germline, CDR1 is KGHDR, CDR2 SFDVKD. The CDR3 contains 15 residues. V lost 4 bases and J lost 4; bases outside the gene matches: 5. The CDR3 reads CATSDGGEGTGELFF. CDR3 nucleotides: TGTGCCACCAGTGACGGCGGGGAGGGCACCGGGGAGCTGTTTTTT.

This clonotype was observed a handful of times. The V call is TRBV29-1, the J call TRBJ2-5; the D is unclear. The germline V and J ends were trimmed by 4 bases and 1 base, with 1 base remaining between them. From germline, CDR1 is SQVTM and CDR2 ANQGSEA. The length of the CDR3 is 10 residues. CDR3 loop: CSVAQETQYF. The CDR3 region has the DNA TGCAGCGTTGCCCAAGAGACCCAGTACTTC.

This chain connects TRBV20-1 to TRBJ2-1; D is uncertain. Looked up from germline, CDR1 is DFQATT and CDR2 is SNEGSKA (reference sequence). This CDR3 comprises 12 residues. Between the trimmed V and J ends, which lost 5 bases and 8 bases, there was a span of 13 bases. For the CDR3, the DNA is TGCAGTGCTTATCTAGGAGAGTATGAGCAGTTCTTC. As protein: CSAYLGEYEQFF.

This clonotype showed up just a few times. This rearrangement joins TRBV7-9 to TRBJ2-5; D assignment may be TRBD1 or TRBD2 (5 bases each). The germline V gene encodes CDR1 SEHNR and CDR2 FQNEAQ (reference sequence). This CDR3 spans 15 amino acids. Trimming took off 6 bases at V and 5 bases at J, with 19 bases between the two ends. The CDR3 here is CASRISGGREETQYF. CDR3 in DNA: TGTGCCAGCAGGATCAGTGGCGGCAGGGAGGAGACCCAGTACTTC.

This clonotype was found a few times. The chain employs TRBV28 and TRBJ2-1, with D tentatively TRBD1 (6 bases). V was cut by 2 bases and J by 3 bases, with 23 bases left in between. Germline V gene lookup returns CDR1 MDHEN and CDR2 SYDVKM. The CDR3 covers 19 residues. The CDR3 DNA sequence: TGTGCCAGCAGTTTACGCTCCGGGACAAATGTCCCATTCTACAATGAGCAGTTCTTC. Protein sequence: CASSLRSGTNVPFYNEQFF.

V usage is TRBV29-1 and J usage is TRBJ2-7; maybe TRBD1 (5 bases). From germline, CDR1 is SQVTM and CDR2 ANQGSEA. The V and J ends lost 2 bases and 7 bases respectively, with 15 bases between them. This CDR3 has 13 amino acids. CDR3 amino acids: CSVEQGKIGEQYF. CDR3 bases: TGCAGCGTTGAACAGGGAAAAATTGGGGAGCAGTACTTC.

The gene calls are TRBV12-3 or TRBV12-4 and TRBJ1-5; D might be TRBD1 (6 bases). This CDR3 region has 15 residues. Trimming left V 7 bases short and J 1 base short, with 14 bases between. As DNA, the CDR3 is TGTGCCAGCAAAAACAGGGTTCGAAGCAATCAGCCCCAGCATTTT. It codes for CASKNRVRSNQPQHF.

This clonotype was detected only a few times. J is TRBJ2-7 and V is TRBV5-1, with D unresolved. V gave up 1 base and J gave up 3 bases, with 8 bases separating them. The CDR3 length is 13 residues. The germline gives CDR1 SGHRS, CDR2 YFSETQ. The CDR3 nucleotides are TGCGCCAGCAGCTTGCTACCAAGCTACGAGCAGTACTTC. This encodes CASSLLPSYEQYF.